The text below deals with one T cell receptor beta chain. The antigen is undetermined. This entry belongs to a study of cytomegalovirus exposure and HLA in healthy donors. Study results and limitations: Follow-up analysis seemed to connect common viral pathogens with several of the most significant clusters identified.

With 5 bases clipped from V and 0 bases from J, the junction kept 9 bases outside the gene matches. The CDR3 is 17 residues long. The germline V gene has CDR1 SGHTA and CDR2 FQGNSA. Sampled while nominally healthy, donors likely had unrecorded immune exposures. The PCR made use of 60 Vbeta and 13 Jbeta primers. This table comes from immunoSEQ multiplex PCR, and its TCRdb copy is limited to in-frame clones, with some not included. The table shows 150,000 to 190,000 clones, with about 88% occurring only once. Sequencing input: PBMCs. The gene calls are TRBV7-2 and TRBJ2-2; 7 nucleotides match TRBD1. This receptor was identified in a woman aged 18-35 years in good health and CMV-seronegative. CDR3 in amino acids: CASSPHTGTANTGELFF. In nucleotides, the CDR3 is TGTGCCAGCAGCCCACATACCGGGACAGCGAACACCGGGGAGCTGTTTTTT.